What follows are 8 T cell receptor beta chains derived from one specimen sequenced in a study of blood T cell repertoires in COVID-19. TCRdb keeps only in-frame clones here, not all; method: immunoSEQ multiplex PCR. The sample holds 200,000 to 250,000 clones; over 65% are singletons and the top ten take 3% to 4%. Specimen: PBMCs or T cells enriched from blood (not recorded which). The receptors come from a woman in her fifties or sixties who had recovered from COVID-19.

The chain employs TRBV6-6 and TRBJ1-4; TRBD1 matches 9 bases. The CDR3 has 14 amino acids. CDR1 and CDR2 from the germline V gene are MNHNY and SVGAGI (reference sequence). Trimming at V came to 6 bases and at J to 5 bases, leaving 4 bases not matched to a gene. The CDR3 DNA follows: TGTGCCAGCAGCCAAGGACAGGGGAATGAAAAACTGTTTTTT. Its translation: CASSQGQGNEKLFF.

The genes are TRBV10-3 and TRBJ1-3, with 10 bases aligning to TRBD1. The CDR3 contains 13 residues. The trim removed 11 bases at V and 7 bases at J, leaving 8 bases unmatched. Germline V gives CDR1 ENHRY, CDR2 SYGVKD. CDR3 nucleotide sequence: TGTGCCGCCGGGACAGGGGAGAAGAACACCATATATTTT. Its protein is CAAGTGEKNTIYF.

The CDR3 DNA follows: TGTGCCAGCAGCTTAGCGACTAGCGGGGGTCACCACGGACCCCTCTACAATGAGCAGTTCTTC. It specifies CASSLATSGGHHGPLYNEQFF. The chain couples TRBV7-3 to TRBJ2-1, with TRBD2 matching over 12 bases. The CDR3 is made up of 21 amino acids. The trim removed 2 bases at V and 3 bases at J, leaving 17 bases unmatched. Germline V gene data show CDR1 as SGHTA and CDR2 as FQGTGA.

The V gene is TRBV27, the J gene TRBJ1-4; 8 nucleotides align to TRBD1. From germline, CDR1 is MNHEY and CDR2 SMNVEV (reference sequence). Trimming took 0 bases from V and 10 from J; bases not matched to a gene: 7. The CDR3 contains 15 residues. The CDR3 DNA follows: TGTGCCAGCAGTTTATCGACAGGGGCAGACAGAAAACTGTTTTTT. Protein product: CASSLSTGADRKLFF. Supplemented by reference TRBV27 and TRBJ1-4, the full variable domain reads EAQVTQNPRYLITVTGKKLTVTCSQNMNHEYMSWYRQDPGLGLRQIYYSMNVEVTDKGDVPEGYKVSRKEKRNFPLILESPSPNQTSLYFCASSLSTGADRKLFFGSGTQLSVL.

This chain uses TRBV4-1 with TRBJ1-4, with 8 bases that match TRBD1. The J segment lost 8 bases and the V segment lost 4 bases, leaving 6 bases of the junction unmatched. This CDR3 is 14 amino acids long. The germline V gene has CDR1 MGHRA and CDR2 YSYEKL. CDR3 loop: CASSRTGTGEKLFF. Written as DNA, the CDR3 is TGCGCCAGCAGCCGAACCGGGACAGGCGAAAAACTGTTTTTT.

The V gene is TRBV27, the J gene TRBJ2-2; possible D gene TRBD2, 7 bases. V lost 5 bases, J lost 7 bases, and 20 bases lay in between. Germline lookup yields CDR1 MNHEY and CDR2 SMNVEV (reference sequence). The CDR3 is 16 residues long. The CDR3 loop is CASSTSGGGSIGELFF. CDR3 nucleotides: TGTGCCAGCAGTACCTCCGGGGGCGGGAGTATCGGGGAGCTGTTTTTT.

This clone was observed once. CDR3 sequence (DNA): TGTGCCAGCAGCTTAGGACAGGGGGCGTACGAGCAGTACTTC. This sequence encodes CASSLGQGAYEQYF. The chain employs TRBV11-2 and TRBJ2-7; 10 positions agree with TRBD1. The CDR3 contains 14 residues. The V segment lost 1 base and the J segment 4 bases; nucleotides outside the gene matches: 1. Germline CDR1 and CDR2: SGHAT and FQNNGV.

The rearrangement uses TRBV5-1 and TRBJ2-2, with a weak D call TRBD1 (6 bases). CDR3 size: 15 residues. Germline V gene data show CDR1 as SGHRS and CDR2 as YFSETQ. V was cut by 2 bases and J by 5 bases, with 13 bases left in between. The CDR3 here is CASSFSGVGTGELFF. The CDR3 bases are TGCGCCAGCAGCTTTTCAGGGGTCGGGACCGGGGAGCTGTTTTTT.